Detailed here is one T cell receptor (beta chain). Authors' processing steps: Amplified reference gene primers provided the basis for estimating nucleated cell counts. The repertoire was sequenced with immunoSEQ multiplex PCR; TCRdb's copy has only in-frame clones and lacks some. V, J and clone size are those of that table, while D and trimming were read from the DNA. Among some 310,000 clones listed, 85% to 90% were seen once. The Seattle patients joined while their infection was active and were tracked longitudinally afterward. The data derive from a study of blood T cell repertoires in COVID-19. As for the study in general: From T cells, B-cell-depleted T cells, or PBMCs came the material, which was cDNA or gDNA.

V lost 4 bases, J lost 1 base, and 4 bases lay in between. The CDR3 length is 12 residues. Germline CDR1 reads MDHEN; CDR2 reads SYDVKM. J is TRBJ1-1 and V is TRBV28; D gene uncertain. Sequencing was done on a sample of peripheral blood. The TCR was taken from a middle-aged woman with COVID-19, enrolled during active disease. The CDR3 DNA follows: TGTGCCAGCAGTTACGGGAACACTGAAGCTTTCTTT. Translated: CASSYGNTEAFF.